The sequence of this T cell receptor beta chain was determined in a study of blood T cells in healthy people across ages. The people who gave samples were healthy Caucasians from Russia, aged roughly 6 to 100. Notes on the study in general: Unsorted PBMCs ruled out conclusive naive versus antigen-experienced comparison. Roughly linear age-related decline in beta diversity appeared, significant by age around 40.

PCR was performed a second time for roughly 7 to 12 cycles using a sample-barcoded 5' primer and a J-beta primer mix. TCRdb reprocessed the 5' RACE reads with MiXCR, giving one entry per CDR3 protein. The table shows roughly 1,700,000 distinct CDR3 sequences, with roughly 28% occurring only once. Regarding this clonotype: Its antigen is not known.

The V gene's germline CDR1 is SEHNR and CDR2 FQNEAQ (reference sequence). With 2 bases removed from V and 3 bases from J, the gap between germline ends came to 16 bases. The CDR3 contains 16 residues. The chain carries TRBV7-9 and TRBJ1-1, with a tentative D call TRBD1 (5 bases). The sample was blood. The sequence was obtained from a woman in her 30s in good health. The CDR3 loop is CASSLTGAASDTEAFF. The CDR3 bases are TGTGCCAGCAGCTTAACAGGCGCCGCATCGGACACTGAAGCTTTCTTT.